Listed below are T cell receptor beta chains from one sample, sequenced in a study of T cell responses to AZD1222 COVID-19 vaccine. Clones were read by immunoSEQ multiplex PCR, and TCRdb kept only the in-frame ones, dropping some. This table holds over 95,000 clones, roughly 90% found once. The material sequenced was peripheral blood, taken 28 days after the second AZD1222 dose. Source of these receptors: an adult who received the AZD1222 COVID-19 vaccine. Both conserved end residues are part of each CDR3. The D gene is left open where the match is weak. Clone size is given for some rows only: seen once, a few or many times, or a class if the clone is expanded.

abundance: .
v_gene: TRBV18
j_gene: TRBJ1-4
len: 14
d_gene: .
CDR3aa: CASSVATGYEKLFF
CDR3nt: TGTGCCAGCTCAGTGGCCACGGGTTATGAAAAACTGTTTTTT

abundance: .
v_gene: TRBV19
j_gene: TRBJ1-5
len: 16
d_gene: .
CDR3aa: CASSPTLGRSNQPQHF
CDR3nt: TGTGCCAGTAGCCCCACCTTGGGGAGAAGCAATCAGCCCCAGCATTTT

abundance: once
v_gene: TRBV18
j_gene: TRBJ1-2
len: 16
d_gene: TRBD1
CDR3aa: CASSPGTGGALGGYTF
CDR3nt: TGTGCCAGCTCACCGGGGACAGGGGGCGCCCTGGGTGGCTACACCTTC

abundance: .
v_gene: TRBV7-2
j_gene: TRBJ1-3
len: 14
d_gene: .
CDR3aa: CASRSGNSGNTIYF
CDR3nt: TGTGCCAGCAGGAGCGGCAACTCTGGAAACACCATATATTTT

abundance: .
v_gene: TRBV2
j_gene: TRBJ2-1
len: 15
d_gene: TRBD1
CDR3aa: CASRGGDRGLNEQFF
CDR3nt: TGTGCCAGCAGGGGAGGGGACAGGGGGCTTAATGAGCAGTTCTTC

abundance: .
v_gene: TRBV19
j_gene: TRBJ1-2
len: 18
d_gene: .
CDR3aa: CASSSVGTRNDNNYGYTF
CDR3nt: TGTGCCAGTAGTTCGGTCGGGACACGGAATGACAATAACTATGGCTACACCTTC

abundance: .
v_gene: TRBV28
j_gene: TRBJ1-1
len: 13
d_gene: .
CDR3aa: CASSFGGNTEAFF
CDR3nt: TGTGCCAGCAGTTTTGGCGGGAACACTGAAGCTTTCTTT

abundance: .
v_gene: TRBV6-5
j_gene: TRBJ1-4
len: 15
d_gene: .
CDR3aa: CASSYRLWSDEKLFF
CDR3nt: TGTGCCAGCAGTTACCGGTTATGGTCGGATGAAAAACTGTTTTTT

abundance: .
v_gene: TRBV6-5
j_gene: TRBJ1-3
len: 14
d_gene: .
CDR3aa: CASSSDLGGNTIYF
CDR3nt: TGTGCCAGCAGTTCGGATTTGGGAGGAAACACCATATATTTT

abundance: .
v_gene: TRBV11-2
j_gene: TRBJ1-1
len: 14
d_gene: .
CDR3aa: CASSLGGGNTEAFF
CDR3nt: TGTGCCAGCAGCTTAGGAGGGGGGAACACTGAAGCTTTCTTT

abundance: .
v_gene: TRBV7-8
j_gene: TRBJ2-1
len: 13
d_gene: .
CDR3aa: CASSPLDYNEQFF
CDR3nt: TGTGCCAGCAGCCCCCTGGACTACAATGAGCAGTTCTTC

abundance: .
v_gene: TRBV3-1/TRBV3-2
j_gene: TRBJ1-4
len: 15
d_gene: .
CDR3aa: CASSQDVQGWEKLFF
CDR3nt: TGTGCCAGCAGCCAAGATGTCCAGGGTTGGGAAAAACTGTTTTTT

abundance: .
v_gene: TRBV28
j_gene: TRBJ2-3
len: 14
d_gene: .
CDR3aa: CASSQRVRADTQYF
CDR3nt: TGTGCCAGCAGTCAAAGAGTGAGGGCAGATACGCAGTATTTT

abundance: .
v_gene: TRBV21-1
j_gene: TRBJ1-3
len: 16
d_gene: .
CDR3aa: CASTSGPQFSGNTIYF
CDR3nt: TGTGCCAGCACATCGGGACCACAATTCTCTGGAAACACCATATATTTT

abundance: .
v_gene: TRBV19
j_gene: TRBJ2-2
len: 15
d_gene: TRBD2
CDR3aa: CASSPTSGRLGELFF
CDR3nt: TGTGCCAGTAGTCCGACTAGCGGGAGGCTCGGGGAGCTGTTTTTT

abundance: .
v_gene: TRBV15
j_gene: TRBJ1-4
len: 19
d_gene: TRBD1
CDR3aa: CATSSTGDRLFGTNEKLFF
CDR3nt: TGTGCCACCAGCAGTACAGGGGACAGACTTTTTGGAACTAATGAAAAACTGTTTTTT

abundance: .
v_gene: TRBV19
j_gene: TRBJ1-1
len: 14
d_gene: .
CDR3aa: CASRPPSRGTEAFF
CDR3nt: TGTGCCAGTAGGCCACCCTCTAGAGGAACTGAAGCTTTCTTT

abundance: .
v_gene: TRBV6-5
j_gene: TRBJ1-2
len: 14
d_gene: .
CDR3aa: CASSYRGRGYGYTF
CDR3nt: TGTGCCAGCAGTTACAGGGGTCGGGGCTATGGCTACACCTTC